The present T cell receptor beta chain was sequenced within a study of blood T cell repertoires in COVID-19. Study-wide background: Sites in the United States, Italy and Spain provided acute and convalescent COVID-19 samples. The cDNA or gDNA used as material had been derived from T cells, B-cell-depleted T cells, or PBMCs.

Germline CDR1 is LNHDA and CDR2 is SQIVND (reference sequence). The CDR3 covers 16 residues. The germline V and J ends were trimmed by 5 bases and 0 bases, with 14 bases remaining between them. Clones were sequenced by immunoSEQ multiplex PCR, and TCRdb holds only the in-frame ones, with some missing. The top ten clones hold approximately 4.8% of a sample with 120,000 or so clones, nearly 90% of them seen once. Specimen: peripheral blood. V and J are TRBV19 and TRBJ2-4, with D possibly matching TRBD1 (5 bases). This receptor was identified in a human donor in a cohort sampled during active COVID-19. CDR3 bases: TGTGCCAGTAGTTCCTTTGGGGCCTCAGCCAAAAACATTCAGTACTTC. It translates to CASSSFGASAKNIQYF.